This is a list of T cell receptor beta chains from one sample in a study of cytomegalovirus exposure and HLA in healthy donors. Profiling relied on immunoSEQ multiplex PCR, and the TCRdb table lists in-frame clones only, not all of them. Found here are approximately 75,000 clones, under 85% of them singletons; the top ten hold over 8.5%. Material: PBMCs. The receptors come from a woman aged 60-75 years in good health and CMV-seropositive. CDR3s include the opening cysteine and the closing phenylalanine or tryptophan. D genes are given only for firm matches. For some rows the clone size is stated as once, few or many, or as a class when expanded; others skip it.

abundance | d_gene | j_gene | v_gene | CDR3aa | CDR3nt
- | TRBD1 | TRBJ2-7 | TRBV6-6 | CASSRQGVGYEQYF | TGTGCCAGCAGTCGACAGGGAGTGGGCTACGAGCAGTACTTC
- | - | TRBJ1-2 | TRBV30 | CAWSFAPGLGGSGYTF | TGTGCCTGGAGTTTCGCTCCCGGCCTCGGGGGTTCCGGCTACACCTTC
- | - | TRBJ2-3 | TRBV7-9 | CASSQTSERVVPDTQYF | TGTGCCAGCAGCCAGACCAGTGAGCGGGTTGTCCCAGATACGCAGTATTTT
once | - | TRBJ2-7 | TRBV25-1 | CASSDIYYEQYF | TGTGCCAGCAGTGACATCTACTACGAGCAGTACTTC
- | - | TRBJ1-6 | TRBV27 | CASSLFGHGAPLHF | TGTGCCAGCAGTTTGTTTGGACATGGGGCACCCCTCCACTTT
few | - | TRBJ2-6 | TRBV2 | CASSEARVTGANVLTF | TGTGCCAGCAGTGAAGCGAGGGTGACTGGGGCCAACGTCCTGACTTTC
- | - | TRBJ1-3 | TRBV19 | CASSIWALSGNTIYF | TGTGCCAGTAGTATCTGGGCACTCTCTGGAAACACCATATATTTT
- | - | TRBJ2-2 | TRBV9 | CASSVESGGNTGELFF | TGTGCCAGCAGCGTAGAGTCCGGGGGAAACACCGGGGAGCTGTTTTTT
- | - | TRBJ2-3 | TRBV30 | CAWRKGPAGDTQYF | TGTGCCTGGAGGAAGGGGCCGGCCGGAGATACGCAGTATTTT
- | - | TRBJ1-2 | TRBV7-7 | CASSLRSDGVCYGYTF | TGTGCTAGCAGCTTACGGTCGGACGGGGTCTGCTATGGCTACACCTTC
- | - | TRBJ1-6 | TRBV5-1 | CASSLGRGNSPLHF | TGCGCCAGCAGCTTGGGCAGGGGTAATTCACCCCTCCACTTT
- | - | TRBJ1-5 | TRBV2 | CASSFGNQPQHF | TGTGCCAGCAGTTTCGGCAATCAGCCCCAGCATTTT
- | TRBD2 | TRBJ2-2 | TRBV6-5 | CASSYSAGVKTGELFF | TGTGCCAGCAGTTACTCGGCGGGAGTTAAAACCGGGGAGCTGTTTTTT
- | - | TRBJ1-1 | TRBV9 | CASSVGGRRGDNTEAFF | TGTGCCAGCAGCGTAGGAGGTCGTAGAGGAGACAACACTGAAGCTTTCTTT
- | TRBD1 | TRBJ1-3 | TRBV19 | CASSSSWGQGNGNTIYF | TGTGCCAGTAGTTCCTCGTGGGGACAGGGTAATGGAAACACCATATATTTT
once | - | TRBJ2-3 | TRBV19 | CASSNRRTDTQYF | TGTGCCAGTAGTAACAGGCGCACAGATACGCAGTATTTT
- | TRBD1 | TRBJ1-6 | TRBV19 | CASSIRGQGYNSPLHF | TGTGCCAGTAGTATTCGCGGACAGGGCTATAATTCACCCCTCCACTTT
- | TRBD1 | TRBJ1-4 | TRBV19 | CAIADRGGEKLFF | TGTGCCATTGCGGACAGGGGCGGTGAAAAACTGTTTTTT
- | TRBD1 | TRBJ1-2 | TRBV5-1 | CASSPGQGAAGSGYTF | TGCGCCAGCAGCCCCGGACAGGGGGCGGCTGGGTCCGGCTACACCTTC
- | TRBD2 | TRBJ2-3 | TRBV11-2 | CASSFSSGGLGGTQYF | TGTGCCAGCAGCTTCAGTAGCGGGGGGCTGGGTGGTACGCAGTATTTT
- | TRBD1 | TRBJ2-3 | TRBV5-1 | CASSLTGGTQYF | TGCGCCAGCAGCTTGACAGGGGGTACGCAGTATTTT
- | TRBD1 | TRBJ2-3 | TRBV29-1 | CSVGDRGQGTQYF | TGCAGCGTGGGCGACAGGGGGCAAGGTACGCAGTATTTT
few | - | TRBJ2-2 | TRBV25-1 | CASSPLVSANTGELFF | TGTGCCAGCAGTCCACTTGTGAGCGCGAACACCGGGGAGCTGTTTTTT
- | TRBD1 | TRBJ1-5 | TRBV7-8 | CASSPGTDNQPQHF | TGTGCCAGCAGCCCGGGGACAGACAATCAGCCCCAGCATTTT
few | TRBD2 | TRBJ2-1 | TRBV28 | CASRLAGGYNEQFF | TGTGCCAGCAGGCTAGCGGGGGGCTACAATGAGCAGTTCTTC
- | - | TRBJ2-1 | TRBV9 | CASSFDGGPYNEQFF | TGTGCCAGCAGTTTTGACGGGGGGCCTTACAATGAGCAGTTCTTC
- | TRBD2 | TRBJ2-1 | TRBV29-1 | CSVEDAEAGLF | TGCAGCGTTGAAGATGCAGAAGCGGGGCTCTTC
- | TRBD2 | TRBJ2-3 | TRBV19 | CASRAGAFTDTQYF | TGTGCCAGTAGAGCGGGGGCCTTCACAGATACGCAGTATTTT
once | TRBD1 | TRBJ1-2 | TRBV18 | CASSSLDRESPYTF | TGTGCCAGCTCATCCCTAGACAGGGAATCACCCTACACCTTC
few | TRBD1 | TRBJ1-1 | TRBV30 | CAWSWDRAEAFF | TGTGCCTGGAGCTGGGACAGGGCTGAAGCTTTCTTT
- | TRBD2 | TRBJ2-3 | TRBV5-1 | CASKREGDTQYF | TGCGCCAGCAAGCGGGAGGGAGATACGCAGTATTTT
- | - | TRBJ2-7 | TRBV7-2 | CASSLGLSTNYEQYF | TGTGCCAGCAGCTTAGGCCTCTCGACTAACTACGAGCAGTACTTC
- | - | TRBJ1-1 | TRBV30 | CACLPQMNTDAFF | TGTGCCTGCCTCCCACAGATGAACACTGACGCTTTCTTT
once | - | TRBJ1-2 | TRBV20-1 | CSARATGSYTF | TGCAGTGCTAGAGCTACAGGTAGCTACACCTTC
- | - | TRBJ2-7 | TRBV30 | CAWSLLSGIDEQYF | TGTGCCTGGAGTTTACTATCAGGGATCGACGAGCAGTACTTC
- | - | TRBJ1-1 | TRBV11-2 | CASSPGTGPDTEAFF | TGTGCCAGCAGTCCCGGCACAGGGCCGGACACTGAAGCTTTCTTT
- | - | TRBJ1-1 | TRBV7-9 | CASSLSGEAFF | TGTGCCAGCAGCTTATCGGGTGAAGCTTTCTTT
- | - | TRBJ1-1 | TRBV5-4 | CASSFRDSTEAFF | TGTGCCAGCAGCTTTAGAGACAGCACTGAAGCTTTCTTT
- | TRBD2 | TRBJ2-7 | TRBV5-1 | CASSPIGGRPSYEQYF | TGCGCCAGCAGCCCCATCGGCGGGAGGCCCTCCTACGAGCAGTACTTC
few | TRBD2 | TRBJ2-1 | TRBV5-5 | CASRPGLAGGRGEQFF | TGTGCCAGCAGACCTGGACTAGCGGGGGGGCGCGGTGAGCAGTTCTTC
once | - | TRBJ1-2 | TRBV7-9 | CASSLADPSYGYTF | TGTGCCAGCAGCTTAGCAGATCCCAGCTATGGCTACACCTTC
- | TRBD1 | TRBJ2-5 | TRBV7-9 | CASSKGTGRETQYF | TGTGCCAGCAGCAAAGGGACAGGGAGGGAGACCCAGTACTTC
- | - | TRBJ2-1 | TRBV5-1 | CASRVTELYNEQFF | TGCGCCAGCCGGGTGACAGAACTGTACAATGAGCAGTTCTTC
once | TRBD1 | TRBJ2-2 | TRBV6-5 | CASSKRTGRTGELFF | TGTGCCAGCAGTAAGAGGACAGGGAGAACCGGGGAGCTGTTTTTT
- | TRBD1 | TRBJ1-2 | TRBV20-1 | CSGTPTGLHTF | TGCAGTGGGACGCCGACAGGGCTTCACACCTTC
- | - | TRBJ1-1 | TRBV27 | CASTSTVNTEAFF | TGTGCCAGCACCTCGACAGTAAACACTGAAGCTTTCTTT
- | - | TRBJ1-1 | TRBV5-1 | CASSLAPGNTEAFF | TGCGCCAGCAGCTTGGCCCCAGGGAATACTGAAGCTTTCTTT
- | - | TRBJ2-7 | TRBV4-1 | CASSQGRGNEQYF | TGCGCCAGCAGCCAAGGTAGGGGGAACGAGCAGTACTTC
- | TRBD1 | TRBJ2-7 | TRBV5-8 | CASSRQRTGGLHEQYF | TGTGCCAGCAGTCGTCAGAGGACAGGGGGTCTGCACGAGCAGTACTTC
few | - | TRBJ1-1 | TRBV5-1 | CASSLGLSPGLTNTEAFF | TGCGCCAGCAGCTTGGGACTCTCCCCGGGACTAACGAACACTGAAGCTTTCTTT
- | - | TRBJ2-1 | TRBV10-3 | CAISVGPYNEQFF | TGTGCCATCAGTGTCGGTCCTTACAATGAGCAGTTCTTC
- | - | TRBJ2-2 | TRBV10-1 | CASSQGLPNTGELFF | TGCGCCAGCAGCCAGGGGCTTCCGAACACCGGGGAGCTGTTTTTT
- | TRBD2 | TRBJ2-3 | TRBV6-1 | CATRGGEYTDTQYF | TGTGCCACGCGGGGGGGGGAGTACACAGATACGCAGTATTTT